This T cell receptor beta chain was retrieved from a study of T cell responses to AZD1222 COVID-19 vaccine (dated by TCRdb to about 2021). Context from the whole study: TCR sequencing covered roughly 230 trial participants: 207 given two doses of AZD1222 and about 26 given two doses of MenACWY control vaccine. Enrollment into the trials was organized by age into subgroups of 18-55, 56-69 and 70-plus years, and those subgroups contained about 160, 30 and 59 TCR-sequenced participants, respectively.

In light of the paper, this sample's time point label describes: baseline before first vaccination. The sample's treatment or condition label, in plain terms: meningococcal conjugate vaccine given as trial control. Vaccinee samples were obtained from the UK trials COV001 and COV002, which included a single-blind randomized controlled phase 2/3 trial of AZD1222 (ChAdOx1 nCoV-19) in healthy adults. Trial participant PBMC samples were collected at day 0 and day 28 after the second dose for TCRbeta chain sequencing. Study-level results and caveats: Participants were mostly white British, with more females than males. The authors suggested clonal diversity may have been underestimated. Conclusions about previously exposed vaccinees were limited because only six AZD1222 recipients were SARS-CoV-2 seropositive at baseline. After two AZD1222 doses, spike-specific TCR breadth and depth were significantly higher than at day 0 and than in MenACWY recipients. Because no samples from the day 14 peak response were available, repertoires could be characterized only after the peak T cell response. In the small 56-69-year group, the increase in depth fell short of significance, most likely because of low power. Reportedly, almost half of the unique spike-specific TCRs recognized epitopes lying outside the regions that are mutated in the B.1.351 and B.1.1.7 variants. The vaccine-associated CD4 TCRs covered the entire spike protein, and the dominant responses fell in regions 160-218 and 743-854.

The CDR3 regions of human TCRbeta chains were analyzed by immunosequencing. The paper's data handling went like this. TCRs in the repertoires were matched against a reference library of SARS-CoV-2-specific TCRs that had been generated with the MIRA antigen-specificity platform. Breadth meant the fraction of unique TCRs that were SARS-CoV-2-associated, whereas depth meant the fraction of total T cells that were SARS-CoV-2-associated. Using the MIRA data, each spike-specific TCR was mapped to the spike region that the TCR reacts to and placed in a CD4 or CD8 class. Log10-transformed breadth and depth values were compared by one-way ANOVA with Sidak's multiple comparisons tests. The table was pulled from immuneACCESS by TCRdb, which kept in-frame rearrangements only. Such tables lose some clones; where checked, under half of the loss comes from unresolved V genes, and the rest has no known cause. D and trimming come from the DNA, and the V and J calls and clone size come from that table. The sample yields 100,000 to 150,000 clones; roughly 87% were counted once. The ten largest account for 4% to 5.5% of the sample.

In regard to this clone: Its target antigen remains unknown. Per-base quality was not reported, and no clone a single base away is much larger than it.

Here the sequenced sample was peripheral blood, taken on day 0 of MenACWY control vaccination. This TCR derives from an adult in good health.

The sequenced DNA is TGTGCCAGCAGTCCCCGGGCAGGGTCAGTAAACAATCAGCCCCAGCATTTT. Translated, this gives CASSPRAGSVNNQPQHF. This chain joins TRBV27 to TRBJ1-5; matching of 5 bases hints at TRBD1 as the D gene. The CDR3 numbers 17 residues from cysteine through phenylalanine. The entry retains the CDR3 DNA only, 51 bases that are in frame from base 1. Via the germline V gene (reference sequence), CDR1 is MNHEY and CDR2 SMNVEV. V sheds 5 bases and J sheds 3 bases, leaving 20 bases between their ends.